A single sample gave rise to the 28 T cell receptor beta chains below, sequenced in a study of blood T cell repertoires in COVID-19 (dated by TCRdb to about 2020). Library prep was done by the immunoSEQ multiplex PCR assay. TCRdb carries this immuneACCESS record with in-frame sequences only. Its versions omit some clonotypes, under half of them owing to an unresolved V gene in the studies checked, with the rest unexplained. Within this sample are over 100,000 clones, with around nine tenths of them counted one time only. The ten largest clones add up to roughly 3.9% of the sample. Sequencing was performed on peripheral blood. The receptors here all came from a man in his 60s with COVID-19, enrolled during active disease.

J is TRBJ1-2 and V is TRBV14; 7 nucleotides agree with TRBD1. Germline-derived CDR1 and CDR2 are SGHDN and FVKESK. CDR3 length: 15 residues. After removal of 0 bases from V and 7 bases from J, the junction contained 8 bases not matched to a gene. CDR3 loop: CASSQDMAGGSGYTF. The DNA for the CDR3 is TGTGCCAGCAGCCAAGATATGGCAGGGGGGTCTGGCTACACCTTC.

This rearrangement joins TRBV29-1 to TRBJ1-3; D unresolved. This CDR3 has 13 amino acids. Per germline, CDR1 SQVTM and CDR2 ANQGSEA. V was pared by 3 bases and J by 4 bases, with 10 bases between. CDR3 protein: CSVDSGLGNTIYF. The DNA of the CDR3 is TGCAGCGTTGACTCTGGGCTGGGAAACACCATATATTTT. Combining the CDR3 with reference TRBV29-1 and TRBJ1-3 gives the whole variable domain SAVISQKPSRDICQRGTSLTIQCQVDSQVTMMFWYRQQPGQSLTLIATANQGSEATYESGFVIDKFPISRPNLTFSTLTVSNMSPEDSSIYLCSVDSGLGNTIYFGEGSWLTVV.

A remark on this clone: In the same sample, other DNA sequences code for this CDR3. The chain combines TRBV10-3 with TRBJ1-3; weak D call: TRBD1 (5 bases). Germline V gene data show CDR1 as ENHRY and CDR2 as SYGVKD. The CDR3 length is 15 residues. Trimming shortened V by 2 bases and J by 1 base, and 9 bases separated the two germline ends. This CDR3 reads CAISEDRASGNTIYF. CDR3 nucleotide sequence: TGTGCCATCAGTGAGGACAGAGCGTCTGGAAACACCATATATTTT.

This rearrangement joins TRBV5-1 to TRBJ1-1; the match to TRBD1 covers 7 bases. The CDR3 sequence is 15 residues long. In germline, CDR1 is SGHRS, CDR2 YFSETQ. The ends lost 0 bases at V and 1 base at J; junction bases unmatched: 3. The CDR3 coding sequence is TGCGCCAGCAGCTTGGCCGCAGGGGGGAACACTGAAGCTTTCTTT. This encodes CASSLAAGGNTEAFF.

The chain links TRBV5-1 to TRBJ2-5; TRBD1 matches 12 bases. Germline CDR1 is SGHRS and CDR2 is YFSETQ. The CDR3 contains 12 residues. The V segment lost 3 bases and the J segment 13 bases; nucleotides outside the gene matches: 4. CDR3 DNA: TGCGCCAGCAGCTCGGGACAGGGGGCTCTGTACTTC. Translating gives CASSSGQGALYF.

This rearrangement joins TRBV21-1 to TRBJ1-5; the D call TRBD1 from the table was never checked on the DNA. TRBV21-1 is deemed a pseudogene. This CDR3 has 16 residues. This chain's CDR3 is CASSKASKGSNQPQHF. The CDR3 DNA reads TGTGCCAGCAGCAAAGCGTCGAAGGGGAGCAATCAGCCCCAGCATTTT.

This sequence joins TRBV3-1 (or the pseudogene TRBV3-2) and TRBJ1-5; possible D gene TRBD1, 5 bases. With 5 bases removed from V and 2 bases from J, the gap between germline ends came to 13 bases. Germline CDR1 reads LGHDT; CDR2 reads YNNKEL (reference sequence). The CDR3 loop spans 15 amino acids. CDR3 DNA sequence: TGTGCCAGCAGCTTGCAGGGATTGGGCAATCAGCCCCAGCATTTT. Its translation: CASSLQGLGNQPQHF.

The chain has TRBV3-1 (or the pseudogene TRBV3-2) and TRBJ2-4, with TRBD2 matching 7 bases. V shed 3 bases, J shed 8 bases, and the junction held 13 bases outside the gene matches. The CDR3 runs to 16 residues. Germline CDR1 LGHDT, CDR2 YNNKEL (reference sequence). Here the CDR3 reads CASSHMPSRGGDIQYF. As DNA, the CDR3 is TGTGCCAGCAGCCATATGCCATCGAGGGGAGGGGACATTCAGTACTTC.

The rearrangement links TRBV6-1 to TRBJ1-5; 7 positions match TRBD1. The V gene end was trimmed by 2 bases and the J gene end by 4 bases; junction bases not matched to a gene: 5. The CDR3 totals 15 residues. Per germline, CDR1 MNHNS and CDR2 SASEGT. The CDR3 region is CASSETAGGNQPQHF. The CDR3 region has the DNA TGTGCCAGCAGTGAAACGGCAGGGGGGAATCAGCCCCAGCATTTT.

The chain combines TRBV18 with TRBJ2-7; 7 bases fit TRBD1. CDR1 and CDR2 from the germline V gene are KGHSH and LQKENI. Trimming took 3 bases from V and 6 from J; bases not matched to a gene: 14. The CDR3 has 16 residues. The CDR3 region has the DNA TGTGCCAGCTCACCGTCTCTTAGACAGGGACCAACCGAGCAGTACTTC. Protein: CASSPSLRQGPTEQYF. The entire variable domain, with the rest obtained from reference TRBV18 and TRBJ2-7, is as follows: NAGVMQNPRHLVRRRGQEARLRCSPMKGHSHVYWYRQLPEEGLKFMVYLQKENIIDESGMPKERFSAEFPKEGPSILRIQQVVRGDSAAYFCASSPSLRQGPTEQYFGPGTRLTVT.

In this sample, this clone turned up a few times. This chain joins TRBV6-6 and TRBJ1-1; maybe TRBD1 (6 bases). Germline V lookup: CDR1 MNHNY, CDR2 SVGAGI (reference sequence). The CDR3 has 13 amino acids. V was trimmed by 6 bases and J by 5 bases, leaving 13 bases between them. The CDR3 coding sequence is TGTGCCAGCAGAGGCAATGGACAGACTGAAGCTTTCTTT. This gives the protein CASRGNGQTEAFF.

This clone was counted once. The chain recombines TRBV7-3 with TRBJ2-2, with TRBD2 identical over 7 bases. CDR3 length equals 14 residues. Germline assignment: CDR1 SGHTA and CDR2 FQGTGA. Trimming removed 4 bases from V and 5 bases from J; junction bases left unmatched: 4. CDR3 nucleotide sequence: TGTGCCAGCAGCTCTCTCGGGGGGACCGGGGAGCTGTTTTTT. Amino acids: CASSSLGGTGELFF.

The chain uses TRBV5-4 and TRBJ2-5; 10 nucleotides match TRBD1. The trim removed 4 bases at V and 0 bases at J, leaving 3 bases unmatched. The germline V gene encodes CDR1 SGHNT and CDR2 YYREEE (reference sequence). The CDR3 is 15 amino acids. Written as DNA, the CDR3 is TGTGCCAGCAGCCCGACAGGGGGCGACCAAGAGACCCAGTACTTC. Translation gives CASSPTGGDQETQYF.

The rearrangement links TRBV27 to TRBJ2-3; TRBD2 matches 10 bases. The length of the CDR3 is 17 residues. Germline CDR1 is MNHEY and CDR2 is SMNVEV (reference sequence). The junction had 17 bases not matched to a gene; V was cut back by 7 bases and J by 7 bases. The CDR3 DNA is TGTGCCAGCACCCCGGGTATGAGCGGGGGGGCTAGGTATACGCAGTATTTT. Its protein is CASTPGMSGGARYTQYF.

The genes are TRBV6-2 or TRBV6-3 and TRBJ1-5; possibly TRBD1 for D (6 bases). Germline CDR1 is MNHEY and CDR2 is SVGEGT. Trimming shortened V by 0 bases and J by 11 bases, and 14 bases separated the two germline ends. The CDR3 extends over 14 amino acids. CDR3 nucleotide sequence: TGTGCCAGCAGTTACTCCTCAGGGGCCACAGCCCAGCATTTT. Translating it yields CASSYSSGATAQHF.

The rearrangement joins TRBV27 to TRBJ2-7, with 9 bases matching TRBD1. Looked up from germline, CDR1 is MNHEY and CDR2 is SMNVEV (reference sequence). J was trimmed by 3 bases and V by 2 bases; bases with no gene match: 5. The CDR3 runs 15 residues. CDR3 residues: CASSLGGTGIYEQYF. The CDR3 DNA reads TGTGCCAGCAGTTTAGGTGGGACAGGGATCTACGAGCAGTACTTC.

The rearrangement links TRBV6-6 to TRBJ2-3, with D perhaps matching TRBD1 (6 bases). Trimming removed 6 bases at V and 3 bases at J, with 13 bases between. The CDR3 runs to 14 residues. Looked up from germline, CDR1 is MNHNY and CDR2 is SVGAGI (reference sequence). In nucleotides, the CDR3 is TGTGCCAGCAGCTCACTTGGACAGACAGATACGCAGTATTTT. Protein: CASSSLGQTDTQYF.

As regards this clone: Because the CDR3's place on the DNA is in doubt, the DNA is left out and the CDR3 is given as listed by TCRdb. The CDR3 here is CASTSRGVGTGTFDGNQPQHF. The rearrangement joins TRBV21-1 to TRBJ1-5; the table gives TRBD1 as D, unverified against the DNA. TRBV21-1 corresponds to a pseudogene. The CDR3 spans 21 residues, counting both ends.

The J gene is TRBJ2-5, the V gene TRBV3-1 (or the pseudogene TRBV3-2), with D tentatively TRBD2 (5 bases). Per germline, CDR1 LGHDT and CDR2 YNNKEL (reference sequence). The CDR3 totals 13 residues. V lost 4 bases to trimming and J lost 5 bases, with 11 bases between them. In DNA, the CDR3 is TGTGCCAGCAGCCTAAAGAGGAGGGAGACCCAGTACTTC. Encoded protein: CASSLKRRETQYF.

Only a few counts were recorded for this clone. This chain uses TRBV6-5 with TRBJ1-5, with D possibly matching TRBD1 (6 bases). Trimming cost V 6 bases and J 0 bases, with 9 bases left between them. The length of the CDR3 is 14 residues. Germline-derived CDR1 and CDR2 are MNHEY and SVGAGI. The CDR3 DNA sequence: TGTGCCAGCAGCCCGACAGGTAGCAATCAGCCCCAGCATTTT. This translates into CASSPTGSNQPQHF.

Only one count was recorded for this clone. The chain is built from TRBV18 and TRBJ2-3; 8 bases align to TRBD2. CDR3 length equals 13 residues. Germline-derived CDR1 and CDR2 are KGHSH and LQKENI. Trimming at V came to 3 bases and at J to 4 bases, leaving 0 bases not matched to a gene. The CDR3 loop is CASSPTSADTQYF. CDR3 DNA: TGTGCCAGCTCACCGACTAGCGCAGATACGCAGTATTTT.

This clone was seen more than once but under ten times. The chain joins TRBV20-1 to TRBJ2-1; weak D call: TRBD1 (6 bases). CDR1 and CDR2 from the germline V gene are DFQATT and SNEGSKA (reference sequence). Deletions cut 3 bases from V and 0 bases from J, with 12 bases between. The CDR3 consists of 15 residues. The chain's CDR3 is CSASGTSSSYNEQFF. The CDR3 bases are TGCAGTGCTAGTGGGACATCGAGCTCCTACAATGAGCAGTTCTTC.

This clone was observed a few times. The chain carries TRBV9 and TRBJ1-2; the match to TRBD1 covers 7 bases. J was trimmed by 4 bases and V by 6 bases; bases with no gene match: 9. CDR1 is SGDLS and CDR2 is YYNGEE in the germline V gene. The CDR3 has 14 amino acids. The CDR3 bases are TGTGCCAGCACCCCCTCCGGGACAGCCTATGGCTACACCTTC. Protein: CASTPSGTAYGYTF.

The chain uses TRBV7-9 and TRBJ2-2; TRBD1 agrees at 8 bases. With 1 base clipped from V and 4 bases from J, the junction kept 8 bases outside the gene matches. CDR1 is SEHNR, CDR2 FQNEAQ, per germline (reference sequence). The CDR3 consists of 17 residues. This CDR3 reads CASSLEVGTGGTGELFF. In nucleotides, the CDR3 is TGTGCCAGCAGCTTAGAAGTCGGGACAGGTGGCACCGGGGAGCTGTTTTTT.

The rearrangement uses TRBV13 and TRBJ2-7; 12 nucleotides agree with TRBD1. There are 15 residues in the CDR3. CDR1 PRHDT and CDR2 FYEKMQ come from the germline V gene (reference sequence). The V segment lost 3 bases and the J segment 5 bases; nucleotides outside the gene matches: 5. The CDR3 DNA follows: TGTGCCAGCAGCTTGCTAGGGACAGGGGGCCACGAGCAGTACTTC. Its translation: CASSLLGTGGHEQYF.

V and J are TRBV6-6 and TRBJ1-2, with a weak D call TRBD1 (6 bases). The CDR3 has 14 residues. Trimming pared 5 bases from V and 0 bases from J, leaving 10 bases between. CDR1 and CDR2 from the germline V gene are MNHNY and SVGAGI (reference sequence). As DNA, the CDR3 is TGTGCCAGCAGTCAAGACAGGACTAACTATGGCTACACCTTC. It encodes CASSQDRTNYGYTF.

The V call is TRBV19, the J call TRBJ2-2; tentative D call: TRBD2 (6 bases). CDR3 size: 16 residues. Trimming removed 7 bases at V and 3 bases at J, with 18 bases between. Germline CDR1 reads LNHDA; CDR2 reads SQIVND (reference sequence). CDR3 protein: CASTPWGVMDTGELFF. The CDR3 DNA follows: TGTGCCAGTACCCCCTGGGGGGTCATGGACACCGGGGAGCTGTTTTTT.

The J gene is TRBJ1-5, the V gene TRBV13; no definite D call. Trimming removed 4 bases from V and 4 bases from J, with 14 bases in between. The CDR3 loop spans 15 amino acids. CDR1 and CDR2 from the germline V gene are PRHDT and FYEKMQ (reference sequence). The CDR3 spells CASSSGPPLNQPQHF. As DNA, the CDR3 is TGTGCCAGCAGCTCCGGTCCACCCCTAAATCAGCCCCAGCATTTT.